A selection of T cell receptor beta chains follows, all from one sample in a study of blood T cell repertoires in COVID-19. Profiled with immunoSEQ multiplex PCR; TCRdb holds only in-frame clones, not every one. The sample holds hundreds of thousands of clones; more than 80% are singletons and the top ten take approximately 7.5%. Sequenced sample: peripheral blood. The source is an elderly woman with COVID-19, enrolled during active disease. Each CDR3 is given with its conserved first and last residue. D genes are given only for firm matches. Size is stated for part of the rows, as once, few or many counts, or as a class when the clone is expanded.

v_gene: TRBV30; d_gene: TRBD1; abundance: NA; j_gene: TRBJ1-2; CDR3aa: CAWSPTGTANLFNYGYTF; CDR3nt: TGTGCCTGGAGCCCCACCGGGACAGCGAACTTATTTAACTATGGCTACACCTTC
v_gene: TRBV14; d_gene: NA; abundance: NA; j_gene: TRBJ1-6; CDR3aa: CASSPQGRDNSPLHF; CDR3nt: TGTGCCAGCAGCCCCCAGGGCAGGGATAATTCACCCCTCCACTTT
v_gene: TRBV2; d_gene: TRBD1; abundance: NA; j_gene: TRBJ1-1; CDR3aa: CASRSPGQGVSEAFF; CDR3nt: TGTGCCAGCAGGTCGCCGGGACAGGGCGTTTCTGAAGCTTTCTTT
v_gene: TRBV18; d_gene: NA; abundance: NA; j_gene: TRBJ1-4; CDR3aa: CASSPGRNEKLFF; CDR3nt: TGTGCCAGCTCACCAGGGCGTAATGAAAAACTGTTTTTT
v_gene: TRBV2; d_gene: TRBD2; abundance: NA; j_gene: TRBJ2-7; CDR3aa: CASRFTSGYEQYF; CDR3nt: TGTGCCAGCAGATTCACTAGCGGCTACGAGCAGTACTTC
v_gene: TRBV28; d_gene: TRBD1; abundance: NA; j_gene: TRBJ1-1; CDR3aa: CASSEGGYTEAFF; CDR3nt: TGTGCCAGCAGTGAAGGGGGCTATACTGAAGCTTTCTTT
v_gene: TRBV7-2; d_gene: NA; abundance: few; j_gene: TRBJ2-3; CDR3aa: CASSSILVRADTQYF; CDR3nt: TGTGCCAGCAGCTCGATCCTAGTCCGCGCAGATACGCAGTATTTT
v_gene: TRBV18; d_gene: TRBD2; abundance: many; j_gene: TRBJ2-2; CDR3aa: CASSGLGATGELFF; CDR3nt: TGTGCCAGCTCAGGACTAGGTGCCACCGGGGAGCTGTTTTTT
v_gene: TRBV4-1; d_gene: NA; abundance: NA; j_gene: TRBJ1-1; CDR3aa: CASSQGDYRETEAFF; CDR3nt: TGCGCCAGCAGCCAAGGGGACTACCGGGAGACTGAAGCTTTCTTT
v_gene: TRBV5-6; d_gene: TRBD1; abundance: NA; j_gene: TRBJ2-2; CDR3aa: CASTRTGDTGELFF; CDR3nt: TGTGCCAGCACCAGGACAGGGGACACCGGGGAGCTGTTTTTT
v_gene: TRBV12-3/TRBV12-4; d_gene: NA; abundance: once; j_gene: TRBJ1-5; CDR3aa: CASRRGEQPQHF; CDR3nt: TGTGCCAGCAGGCGGGGGGAACAGCCCCAGCATTTT
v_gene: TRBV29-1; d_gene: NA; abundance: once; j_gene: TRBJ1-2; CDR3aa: CSVEAGNYGYTF; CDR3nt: TGCAGCGTTGAAGCAGGGAACTATGGCTACACCTTC
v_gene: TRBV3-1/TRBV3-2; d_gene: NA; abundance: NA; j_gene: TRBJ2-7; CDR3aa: CASSQDTREQYF; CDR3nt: TGTGCCAGCAGCCAAGATACTCGCGAGCAGTACTTC
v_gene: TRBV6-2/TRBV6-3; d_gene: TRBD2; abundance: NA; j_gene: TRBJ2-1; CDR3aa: CASSVLAGGPFF; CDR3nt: TGTGCCAGCAGTGTACTAGCGGGAGGGCCCTTCTTC
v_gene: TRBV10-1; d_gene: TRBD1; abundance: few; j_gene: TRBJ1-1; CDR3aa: CASRADRGSHTEAFF; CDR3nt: TGCGCCAGCAGGGCGGACAGGGGTTCTCACACTGAAGCTTTCTTT
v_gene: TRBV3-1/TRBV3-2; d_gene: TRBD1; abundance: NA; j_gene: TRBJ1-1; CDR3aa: CASSQEIGQGGTEAFF; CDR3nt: TGTGCCAGCAGCCAAGAGATAGGACAGGGGGGCACTGAAGCTTTCTTT
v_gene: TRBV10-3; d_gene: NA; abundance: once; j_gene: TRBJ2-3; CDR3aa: CAISSPLVGTDTQYF; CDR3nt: TGTGCCATCAGTTCTCCCCTTGTCGGCACAGATACGCAGTATTTT
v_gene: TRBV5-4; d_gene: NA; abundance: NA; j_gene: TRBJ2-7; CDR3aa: CASSGDRYSYEQYF; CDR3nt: TGTGCCAGCAGCGGCGACAGGTATTCCTACGAGCAGTACTTC
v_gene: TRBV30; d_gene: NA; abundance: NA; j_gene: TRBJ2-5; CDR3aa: CAWRGDNARYQETQYF; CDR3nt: TGTGCCTGGAGAGGTGATAACGCCAGGTACCAAGAGACCCAGTACTTC
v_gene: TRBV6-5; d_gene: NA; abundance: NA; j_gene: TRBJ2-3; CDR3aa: CASTRRIQTDTQYF; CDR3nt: TGTGCCAGCACCCGAAGGATACAGACAGATACGCAGTATTTT
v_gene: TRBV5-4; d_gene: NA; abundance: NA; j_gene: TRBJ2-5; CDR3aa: CASSLPGQETQYF; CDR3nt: TGTGCCAGCAGCTTGCCAGGGCAAGAGACCCAGTACTTC
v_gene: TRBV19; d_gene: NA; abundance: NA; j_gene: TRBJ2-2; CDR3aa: CASSTGVDTGELFF; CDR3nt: TGTGCCAGTAGTACGGGGGTCGACACCGGGGAGCTGTTTTTT
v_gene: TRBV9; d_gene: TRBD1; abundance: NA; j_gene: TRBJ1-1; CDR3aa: CASSASPPGQLLTEAFF; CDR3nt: TGTGCCAGCAGCGCAAGCCCTCCGGGACAGTTGCTCACTGAAGCTTTCTTT
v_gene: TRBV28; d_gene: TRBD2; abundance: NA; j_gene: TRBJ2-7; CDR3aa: CASRKAGAYEQYF; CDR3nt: TGTGCCAGCAGAAAAGCGGGGGCCTACGAGCAGTACTTC
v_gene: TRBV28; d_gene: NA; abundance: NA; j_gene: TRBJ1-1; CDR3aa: CASSLNRGGTWVTEAFF; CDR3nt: TGTGCCAGCAGTTTGAACCGGGGGGGAACTTGGGTCACTGAAGCTTTCTTT
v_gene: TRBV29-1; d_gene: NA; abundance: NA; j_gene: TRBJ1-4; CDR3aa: CSVGGGGDEKLFF; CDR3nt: TGCAGCGTTGGCGGGGGAGGAGATGAAAAACTGTTTTTT
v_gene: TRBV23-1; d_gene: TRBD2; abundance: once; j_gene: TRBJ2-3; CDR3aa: CASSPSGRPMGTDTQYF; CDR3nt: TGCGCCAGCAGTCCTAGCGGGCGTCCTATGGGCACAGATACGCAGTATTTT
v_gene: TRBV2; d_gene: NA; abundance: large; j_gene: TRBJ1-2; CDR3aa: CASRGQLNYGYTF; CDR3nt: TGTGCCAGCAGAGGACAGCTAAACTATGGCTACACCTTC
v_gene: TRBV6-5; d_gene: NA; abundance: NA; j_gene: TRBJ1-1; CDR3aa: CASRQGRNTEAFF; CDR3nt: TGTGCCAGCAGACAGGGACGGAACACTGAAGCTTTCTTT
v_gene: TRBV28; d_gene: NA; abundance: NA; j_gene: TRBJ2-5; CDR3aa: CASSLQGQQTQYF; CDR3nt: TGTGCCAGCAGTTTACAGGGGCAACAGACCCAGTACTTC
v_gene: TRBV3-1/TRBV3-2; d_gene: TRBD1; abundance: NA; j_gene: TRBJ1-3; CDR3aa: CASSRQGGGNTIYF; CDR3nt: TGTGCCAGCAGCCGACAGGGGGGTGGAAACACCATATATTTT
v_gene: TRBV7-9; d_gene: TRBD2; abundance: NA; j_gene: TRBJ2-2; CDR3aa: CASSRGLAGTGELFF; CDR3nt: TGTGCCAGCAGCCGAGGACTAGCGGGAACCGGGGAGCTGTTTTTT
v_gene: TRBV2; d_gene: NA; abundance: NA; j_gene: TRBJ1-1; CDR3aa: CASSGVRVNTEAFF; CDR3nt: TGTGCCAGCAGTGGGGTCAGGGTGAACACTGAAGCTTTCTTT
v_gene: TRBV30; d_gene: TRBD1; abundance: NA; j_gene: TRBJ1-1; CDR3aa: CASDRVPNTEAFF; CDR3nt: TGTGCCTCGGACAGGGTTCCGAACACTGAAGCTTTCTTT
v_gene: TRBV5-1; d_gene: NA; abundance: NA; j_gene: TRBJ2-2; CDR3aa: CASSLDSKYTGELFF; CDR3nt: TGCGCCAGCAGCTTAGACAGCAAATACACCGGGGAGCTGTTTTTT
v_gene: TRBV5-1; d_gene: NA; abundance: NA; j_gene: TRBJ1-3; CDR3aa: CASSLDSSGNTIYF; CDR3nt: TGCGCCAGCAGCCTAGACAGCTCTGGAAACACCATATATTTT
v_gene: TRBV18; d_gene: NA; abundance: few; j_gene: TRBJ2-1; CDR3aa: CASSGGAGDEQFF; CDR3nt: TGTGCCAGCTCAGGGGGCGCCGGGGATGAGCAGTTCTTC
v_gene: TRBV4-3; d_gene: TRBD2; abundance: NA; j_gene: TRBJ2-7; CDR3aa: CASSQDVAGGTYEQYF; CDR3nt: TGCGCCAGCAGCCAAGATGTGGCGGGAGGGACCTACGAGCAGTACTTC
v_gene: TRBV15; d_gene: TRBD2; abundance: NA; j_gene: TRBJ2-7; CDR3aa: CATSSSPRTSGRPYEQYF; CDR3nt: TGTGCCACCAGCAGCAGCCCCCGGACTAGCGGGAGGCCTTACGAGCAGTACTTC
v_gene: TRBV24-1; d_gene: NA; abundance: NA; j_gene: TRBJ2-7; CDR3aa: CATSAGSYEQYF; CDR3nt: TGTGCCACCAGTGCGGGCTCCTACGAGCAGTACTTC
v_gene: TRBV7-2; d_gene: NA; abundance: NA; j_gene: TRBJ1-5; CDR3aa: CASSLLATYQPQHF; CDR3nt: TGTGCCAGCAGCTTATTAGCCACGTATCAGCCCCAGCATTTT
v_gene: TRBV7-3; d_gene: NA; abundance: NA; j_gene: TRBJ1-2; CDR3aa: CASSPKTSFLYGYTF; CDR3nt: TGTGCCAGCAGCCCAAAGACAAGTTTCCTCTATGGCTACACCTTC
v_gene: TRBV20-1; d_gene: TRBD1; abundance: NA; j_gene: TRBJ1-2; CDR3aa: CSASHGTGDYGYTF; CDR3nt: TGCAGTGCTAGTCACGGGACAGGGGACTATGGCTACACCTTC
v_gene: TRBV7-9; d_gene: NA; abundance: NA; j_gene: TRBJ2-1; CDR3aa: CASSLLATGSSNEQFF; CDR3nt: TGTGCCAGCAGCCTCCTAGCGACGGGTTCTTCTAATGAGCAGTTCTTC
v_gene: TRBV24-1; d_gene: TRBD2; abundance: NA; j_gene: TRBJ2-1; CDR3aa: CATSDNLAGVSYEQFF; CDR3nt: TGTGCCACCAGTGATAATCTAGCGGGAGTTTCTTATGAGCAGTTCTTC
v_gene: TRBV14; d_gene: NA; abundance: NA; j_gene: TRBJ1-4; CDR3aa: CASSQSQGTMVEKLFF; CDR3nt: TGTGCCAGCAGCCAATCACAGGGAACCATGGTAGAAAAACTGTTTTTT